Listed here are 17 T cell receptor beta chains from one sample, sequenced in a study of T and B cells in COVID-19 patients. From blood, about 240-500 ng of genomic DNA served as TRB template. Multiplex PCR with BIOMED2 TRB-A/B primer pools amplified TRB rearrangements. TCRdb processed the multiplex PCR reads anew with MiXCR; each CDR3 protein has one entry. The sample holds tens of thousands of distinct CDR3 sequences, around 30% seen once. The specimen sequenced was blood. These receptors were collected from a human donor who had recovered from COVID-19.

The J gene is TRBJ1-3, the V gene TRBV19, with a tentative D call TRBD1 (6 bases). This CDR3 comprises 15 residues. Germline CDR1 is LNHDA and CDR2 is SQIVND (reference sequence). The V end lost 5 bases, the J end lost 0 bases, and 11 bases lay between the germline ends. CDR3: CASSEGGLSGNTIYF. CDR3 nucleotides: TGTGCCAGTAGTGAGGGGGGCCTCTCTGGAAACACCATATATTTT.

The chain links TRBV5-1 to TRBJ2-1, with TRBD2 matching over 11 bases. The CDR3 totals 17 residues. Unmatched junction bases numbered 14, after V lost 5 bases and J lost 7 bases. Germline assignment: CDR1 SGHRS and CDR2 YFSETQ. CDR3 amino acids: CASSLGLLAGAVNEQFF. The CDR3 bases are TGCGCCAGCAGTCTTGGGCTACTAGCGGGAGCCGTGAATGAGCAGTTCTTC.

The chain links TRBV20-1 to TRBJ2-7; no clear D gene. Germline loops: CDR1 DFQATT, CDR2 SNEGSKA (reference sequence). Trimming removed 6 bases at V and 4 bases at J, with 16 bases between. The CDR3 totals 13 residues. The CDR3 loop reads CSAPGLRPYEQYF. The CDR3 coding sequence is TGCAGTGCCCCCGGGCTACGCCCTTACGAGCAGTACTTC.

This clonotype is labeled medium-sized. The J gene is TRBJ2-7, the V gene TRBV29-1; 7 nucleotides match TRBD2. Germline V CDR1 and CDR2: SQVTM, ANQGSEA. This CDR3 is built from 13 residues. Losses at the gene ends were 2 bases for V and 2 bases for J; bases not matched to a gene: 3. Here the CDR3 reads CSVELAVTYEQYF. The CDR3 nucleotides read TGCAGCGTTGAACTAGCGGTCACCTACGAGCAGTACTTC.

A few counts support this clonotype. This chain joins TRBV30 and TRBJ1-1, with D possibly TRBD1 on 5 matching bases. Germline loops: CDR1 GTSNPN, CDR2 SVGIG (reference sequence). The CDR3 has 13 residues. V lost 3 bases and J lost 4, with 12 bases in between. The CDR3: CAWRSGGGTEAFF. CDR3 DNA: TGTGCCTGGAGGTCGGGGGGGGGCACTGAAGCTTTCTTT.

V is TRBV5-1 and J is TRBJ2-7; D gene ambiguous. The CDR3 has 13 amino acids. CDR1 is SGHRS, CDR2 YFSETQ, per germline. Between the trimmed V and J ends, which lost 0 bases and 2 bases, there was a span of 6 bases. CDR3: CASSLDSTYEQYF. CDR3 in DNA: TGCGCCAGCAGCTTGGACAGCACCTACGAGCAGTACTTC.

The CDR3 DNA follows: TGCGCCAGCAGCCCCGACGGGAGCTCCTACGAGCAGTACTTC. Amino acids: CASSPDGSSYEQYF. The rearrangement uses TRBV5-1 and TRBJ2-7; a possible D gene is TRBD2 (6 bases). This CDR3 region has 14 residues. Germline-derived CDR1 and CDR2 are SGHRS and YFSETQ. The V end was cut by 4 bases, the J end by 0 bases, with 11 bases between. Drawing the rest from reference TRBV5-1 and TRBJ2-7, the complete variable domain is KAGVTQTPRYLIKTRGQQVTLSCSPISGHRSVSWYQQTPGQGLQFLFEYFSETQRNKGNFPGRFSGRQFSNSRSEMNVSTLELGDSALYLCASSPDGSSYEQYFGPGTRLTVT.

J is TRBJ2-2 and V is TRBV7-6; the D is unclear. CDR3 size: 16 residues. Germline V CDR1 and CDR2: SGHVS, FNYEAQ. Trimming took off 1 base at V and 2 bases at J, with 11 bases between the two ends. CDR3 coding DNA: TGTGCCAGCAGCTTAGAAAGCAGAATAAACACCGGGGAGCTGTTTTTT. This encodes CASSLESRINTGELFF.

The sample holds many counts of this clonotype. The CDR3 region is CASSPPDGPRGTEAFF. The DNA for the CDR3 is TGTGCCAGCAGCCCGCCGGACGGGCCAAGGGGAACTGAAGCTTTCTTT. The chain employs TRBV11-1 and TRBJ1-1; TRBD1 might be the D (5 bases). Looked up from germline, CDR1 is SGHAT and CDR2 is FQDESV (reference sequence). The CDR3 is made up of 16 amino acids. V was shortened by 5 bases and J by 5 bases, with 21 bases between the two germline ends.

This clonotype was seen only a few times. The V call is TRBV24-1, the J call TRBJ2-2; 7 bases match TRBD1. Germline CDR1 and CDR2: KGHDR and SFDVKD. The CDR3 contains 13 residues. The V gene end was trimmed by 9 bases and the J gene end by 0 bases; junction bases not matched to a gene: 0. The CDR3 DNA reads TGTGCCACCGGGACAGCGAACACCGGGGAGCTGTTTTTT. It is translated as CATGTANTGELFF.

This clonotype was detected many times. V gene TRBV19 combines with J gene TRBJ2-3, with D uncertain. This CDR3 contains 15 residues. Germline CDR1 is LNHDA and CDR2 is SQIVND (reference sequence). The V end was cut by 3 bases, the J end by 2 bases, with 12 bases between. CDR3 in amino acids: CASSIQVFNTDTQYF. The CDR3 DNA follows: TGTGCCAGTAGTATCCAAGTTTTCAACACAGATACGCAGTATTTT.

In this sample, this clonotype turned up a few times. CDR3 nucleotide sequence: TGTGCCAGCAGCCTCGAAGTAGAGACCCAGTACTTC. It yields the protein CASSLEVETQYF. This chain joins TRBV6-6 and TRBJ2-5; D is undetermined. The CDR3 spans 12 residues. Trimming stripped 6 bases from V and 4 bases from J, with 9 bases between. Germline V gene lookup returns CDR1 MNHNY and CDR2 SVGAGI (reference sequence).

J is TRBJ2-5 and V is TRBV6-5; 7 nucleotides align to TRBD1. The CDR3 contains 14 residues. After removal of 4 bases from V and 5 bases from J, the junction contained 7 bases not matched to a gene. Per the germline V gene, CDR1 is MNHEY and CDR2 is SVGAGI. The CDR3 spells CASSWTGLDETQYF. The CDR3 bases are TGTGCCAGCAGTTGGACAGGTTTGGATGAGACCCAGTACTTC.

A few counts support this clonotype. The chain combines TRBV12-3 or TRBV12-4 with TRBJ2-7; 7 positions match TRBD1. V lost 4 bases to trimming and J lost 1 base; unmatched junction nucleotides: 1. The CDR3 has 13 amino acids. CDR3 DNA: TGTGCCAGCAGTTGGGACAGTTCCTACGAGCAGTACTTC. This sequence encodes CASSWDSSYEQYF.

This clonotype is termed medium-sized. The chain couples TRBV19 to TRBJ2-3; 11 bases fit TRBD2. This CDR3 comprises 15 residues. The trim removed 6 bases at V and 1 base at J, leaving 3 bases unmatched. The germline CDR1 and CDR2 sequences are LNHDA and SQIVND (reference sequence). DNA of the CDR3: TGTGCCAGTAGAAATAGCGGGGGGGGCACAGATACGCAGTATTTT. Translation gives CASRNSGGGTDTQYF.

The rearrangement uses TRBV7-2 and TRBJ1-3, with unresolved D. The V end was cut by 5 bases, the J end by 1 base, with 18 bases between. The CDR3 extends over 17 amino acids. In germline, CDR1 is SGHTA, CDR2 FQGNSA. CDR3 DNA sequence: TGTGCCAGCAGCCGTCGGCGGTCCCAGCATTCTGGAAACACCATATATTTT. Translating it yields CASSRRRSQHSGNTIYF.

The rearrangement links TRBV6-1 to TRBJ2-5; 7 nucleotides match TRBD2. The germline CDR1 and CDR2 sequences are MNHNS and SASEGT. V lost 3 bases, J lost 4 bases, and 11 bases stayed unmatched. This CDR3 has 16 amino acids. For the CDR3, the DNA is TGTGCCAGCAGTGAGCCCCACGGGGGGATGGGAGAGACCCAGTACTTC. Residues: CASSEPHGGMGETQYF.